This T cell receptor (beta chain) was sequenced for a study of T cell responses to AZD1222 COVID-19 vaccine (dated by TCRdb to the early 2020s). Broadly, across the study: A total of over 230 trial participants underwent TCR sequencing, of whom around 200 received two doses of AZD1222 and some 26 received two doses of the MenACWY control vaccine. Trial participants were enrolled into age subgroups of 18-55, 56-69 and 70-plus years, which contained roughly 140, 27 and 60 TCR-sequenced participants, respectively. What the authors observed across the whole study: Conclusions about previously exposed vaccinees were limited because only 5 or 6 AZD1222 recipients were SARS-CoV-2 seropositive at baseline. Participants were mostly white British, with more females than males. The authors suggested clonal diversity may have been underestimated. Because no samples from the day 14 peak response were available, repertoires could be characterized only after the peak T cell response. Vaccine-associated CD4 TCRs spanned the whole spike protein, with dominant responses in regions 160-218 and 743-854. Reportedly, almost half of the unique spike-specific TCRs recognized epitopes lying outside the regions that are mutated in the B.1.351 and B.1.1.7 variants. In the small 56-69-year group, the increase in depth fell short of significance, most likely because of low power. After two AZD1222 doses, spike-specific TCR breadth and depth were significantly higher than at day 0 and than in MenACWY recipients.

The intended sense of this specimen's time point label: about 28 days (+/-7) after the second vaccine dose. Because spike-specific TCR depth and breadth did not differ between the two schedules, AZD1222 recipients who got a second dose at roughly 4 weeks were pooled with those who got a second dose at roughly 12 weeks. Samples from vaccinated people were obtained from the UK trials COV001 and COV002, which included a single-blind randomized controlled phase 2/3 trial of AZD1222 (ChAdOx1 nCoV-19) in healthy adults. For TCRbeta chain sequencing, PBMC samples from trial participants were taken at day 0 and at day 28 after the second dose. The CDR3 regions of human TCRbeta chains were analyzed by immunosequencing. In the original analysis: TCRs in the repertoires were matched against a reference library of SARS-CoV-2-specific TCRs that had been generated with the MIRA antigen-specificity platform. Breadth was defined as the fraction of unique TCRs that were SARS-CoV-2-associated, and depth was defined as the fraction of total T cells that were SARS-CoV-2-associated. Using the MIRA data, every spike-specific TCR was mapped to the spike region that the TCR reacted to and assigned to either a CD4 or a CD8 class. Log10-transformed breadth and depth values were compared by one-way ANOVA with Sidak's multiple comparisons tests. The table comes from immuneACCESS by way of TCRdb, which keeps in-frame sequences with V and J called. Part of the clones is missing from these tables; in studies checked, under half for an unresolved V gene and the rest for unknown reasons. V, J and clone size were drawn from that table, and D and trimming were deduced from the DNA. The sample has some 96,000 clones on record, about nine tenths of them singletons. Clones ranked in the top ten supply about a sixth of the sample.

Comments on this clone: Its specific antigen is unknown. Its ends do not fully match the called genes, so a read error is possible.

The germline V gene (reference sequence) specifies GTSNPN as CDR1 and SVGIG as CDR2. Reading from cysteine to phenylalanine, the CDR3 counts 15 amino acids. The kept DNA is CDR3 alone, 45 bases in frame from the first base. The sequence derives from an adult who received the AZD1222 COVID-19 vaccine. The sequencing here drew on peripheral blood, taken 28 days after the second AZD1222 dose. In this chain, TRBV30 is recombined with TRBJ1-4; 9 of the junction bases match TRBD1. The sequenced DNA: TGTGCATGGATGATACAGGGGGCTGGACATGAAAAACTGTTTTTT. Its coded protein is CAWMIQGAGHEKLFF.